The entry below gives a single T cell receptor (beta chain) sequence along with its context. Its antigen specificity is not known. Per-base quality was not reported, and no clone a single base away is much larger than it. The CDR3 regions of human TCRbeta chains were analyzed by immunosequencing. The paper's processing steps were these. TCRs in the repertoires were compared against a reference library of SARS-CoV-2-specific TCRs that had been generated with the MIRA antigen-specificity platform. Breadth meant the fraction of unique TCRs that were SARS-CoV-2-associated, whereas depth meant the fraction of total T cells that were SARS-CoV-2-associated. Using the MIRA data, each spike-specific TCR was mapped to the spike region that the TCR reacts to and placed in a CD4 or CD8 class. Log10-transformed breadth and depth values were compared by one-way ANOVA with Sidak's multiple comparisons tests. Not all clones reach the TCRdb copy of this immuneACCESS table, which keeps in-frame sequences only. Checked studies attribute under half of the gap to unresolved V genes and leave the rest unexplained. V, J and clone size are those of that table, while D and trimming were read from the DNA. In this sample the table shows around 140,000 clones, 80% to 90% of which occur a single time. 1.6% of the sample comes from the top ten.

This record comes from a study of T cell responses to AZD1222 COVID-19 vaccine (dated by TCRdb to the early 2020s). Broadly, across the study: AZD1222 recipients given second doses at about 4 weeks or at about 12 weeks were pooled, since spike-specific TCR depth and breadth were not found to differ between the two schedules. TCR sequencing was performed for over 230 trial participants, of whom about 210 were given two doses of AZD1222 and 26 were given two doses of MenACWY control vaccine. Trial participants were enrolled by age into 18-55, 56-69 and 70-plus year subgroups, with roughly 150, 30 and 60 TCR-sequenced participants respectively. Here is what the overall study found, with its caveats: Vaccine-associated CD4 TCRs spanned the whole spike protein, with dominant responses in regions 160-218 and 743-854. The 56-69-year group was small, and its depth increase did not reach significance, likely because of low power. Most participants were white British and females outnumbered males, and the authors suggested that clonal diversity may have been underestimated. Conclusions about previously exposed vaccinees are limited because only five to seven AZD1222 recipients were SARS-CoV-2 seropositive at baseline. Reportedly, almost half of the unique spike-specific TCRs recognized epitopes lying outside the regions that are mutated in the B.1.351 and B.1.1.7 variants. A significant rise in spike-specific TCR breadth and depth was observed after two AZD1222 doses relative to day 0 and relative to MenACWY recipients. Because no day 14 peak-response samples were available, repertoires were characterized only after the peak T cell response.

In light of the paper, this sample's time point label describes: baseline before first vaccination. The vaccinee samples were drawn from two UK trials, COV001 and COV002, one of which was a single-blind randomized controlled phase 2/3 trial testing AZD1222 (ChAdOx1 nCoV-19) in healthy adults. Trial participant PBMC samples were collected at day 0 and day 28 after the second dose for TCRbeta chain sequencing. From the cysteine up to the phenylalanine, the CDR3 has a length of 15 residues. Solely the CDR3 DNA is kept, with 45 bases framed from the first base. Via the germline V gene (reference sequence), CDR1 is LNHNV and CDR2 YYDKDF. Germline trimming: 0 bases from V, 6 bases from J; junction bases outside gene matches: 6.

The receptor comes from an adult in good health. The sequences come from peripheral blood, collected on day 0 of AZD1222 vaccination. The receptor chain draws on TRBV15 and TRBJ1-2; the central 8 bases match TRBD1. The nucleotide sequence reads as follows: TGTGCCACCAGCAGAGATCTTGGGACAGGTGATGGCTACACCTTC. It encodes CATSRDLGTGDGYTF.